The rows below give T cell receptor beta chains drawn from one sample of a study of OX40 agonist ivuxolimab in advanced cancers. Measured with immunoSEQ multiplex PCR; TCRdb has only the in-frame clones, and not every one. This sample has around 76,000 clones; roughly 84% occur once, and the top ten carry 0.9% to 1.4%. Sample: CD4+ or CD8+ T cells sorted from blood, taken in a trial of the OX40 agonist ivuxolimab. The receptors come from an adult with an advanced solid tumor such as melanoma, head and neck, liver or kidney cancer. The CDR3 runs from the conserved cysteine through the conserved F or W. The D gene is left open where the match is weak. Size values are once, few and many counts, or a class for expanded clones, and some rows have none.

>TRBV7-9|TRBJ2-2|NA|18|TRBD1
TGTGCCAGCAGCTTAGGACGCAGGGGGCGCGGAGACACCGGGGAGCTGTTTTTT
CASSLGRRGRGDTGELFF
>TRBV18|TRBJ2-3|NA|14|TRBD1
TGTGCCAGCTCCCGACAGGGTCTCACAGATACGCAGTATTTT
CASSRQGLTDTQYF
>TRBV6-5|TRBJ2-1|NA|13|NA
TGTGCCAGCAGTTACTCGCTGGACAATGAGCAGTTCTTC
CASSYSLDNEQFF
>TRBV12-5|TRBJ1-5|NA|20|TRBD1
TGTGCTAGTGGTTTGGTACGTGACGGGACAGGACCCTATAGCAATCAGCCCCAGCATTTT
CASGLVRDGTGPYSNQPQHF
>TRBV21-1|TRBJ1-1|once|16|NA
TGTGCCAGCAGCAAAGAATCAGGCGTGTGGAACACTGAAGCTTTCTTT
CASSKESGVWNTEAFF
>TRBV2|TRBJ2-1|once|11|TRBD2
TGTGCCAGCAGTCCCTGGGAGGGAGAGTTCTTC
CASSPWEGEFF
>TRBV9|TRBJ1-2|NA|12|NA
TGTGCCAGCAGCGGCGTGGCCTATGGCTACACCTTC
CASSGVAYGYTF
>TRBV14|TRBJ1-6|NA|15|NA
TGTGCCAGCAGCACCAATTTTAACATTAATTCACCCCTCCACTTT
CASSTNFNINSPLHF
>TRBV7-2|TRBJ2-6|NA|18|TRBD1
TGTGCCAGCAGCTTAGTGGGGACAGGGGGTAGTGGGGCCAACGTCCTGACTTTC
CASSLVGTGGSGANVLTF
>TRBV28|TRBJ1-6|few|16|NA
TGTGCCACCAACGAGGGGGGGTACCCATTGCGTTCACCCCTCCACTTT
CATNEGGYPLRSPLHF
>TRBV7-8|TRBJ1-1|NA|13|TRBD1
TGTGCCAGCAGCTTAGGGACAGGTCCTGAAGCTTTCTTT
CASSLGTGPEAFF
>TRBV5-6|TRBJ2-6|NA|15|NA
TGTGCCAGCAGCTTCAGGAGTGGAGGGGCCAACGTCCTGACTTTC
CASSFRSGGANVLTF
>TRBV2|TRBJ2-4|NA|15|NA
TGTGCCAGCACCAGCCGCGGGGCCGGAAGAAACATTCAGTACTTC
CASTSRGAGRNIQYF
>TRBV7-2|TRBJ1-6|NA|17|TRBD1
TGTGCCAGCAGCCCAGGGGTAGGACAGGGGGTTTATTCACCCCTCCACTTT
CASSPGVGQGVYSPLHF
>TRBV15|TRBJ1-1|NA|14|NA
TGTGCCACCAGCGGGGGCGGGGGCGGCACTGAAGCTTTCTTT
CATSGGGGGTEAFF
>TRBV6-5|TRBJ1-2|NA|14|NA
TGTGCCAGCAGCCCGACAGGAGCGAACTATGGCTACACCTTC
CASSPTGANYGYTF
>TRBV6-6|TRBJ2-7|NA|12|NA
TGTGCCAGCAGATCGGGCTCCTACGAGCAGTACTTC
CASRSGSYEQYF
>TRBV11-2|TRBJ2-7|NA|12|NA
TGTGCCAGCAGCCCAAACCGATACGAGCAGTACTTC
CASSPNRYEQYF
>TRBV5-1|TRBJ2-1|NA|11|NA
TGCGCCAGCAGCAATTACAATGAGCAGTTCTTC
CASSNYNEQFF
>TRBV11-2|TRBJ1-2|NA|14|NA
TGTGCCAGCAGCTTAGAAACGATTAACTATGGCTACACCTTC
CASSLETINYGYTF